Described below is a single T cell receptor (beta chain) sequence and its context. This sample is drawn from a study of blood T cell repertoires in COVID-19. Study-wide background: COVID-19 samples from acute and convalescent phases originated in the United States, Italy and Spain. Nucleic acid was either cDNA or gDNA, and it came from T cells, B-cell-depleted T cells, or PBMCs.

The CDR3 length is 13 residues. Germline assignment: CDR1 MNHNY and CDR2 SVGAGI (reference sequence). V gave up 5 bases and J gave up 7 bases, with 14 bases separating them. In the original processing: Using reference gene primer amplification, nucleated cell counts were estimated. Using immunoSEQ multiplex PCR, the repertoire was profiled, and TCRdb retains in-frame clones only, with some absent. D and trimming come from the DNA, and the V and J calls and clone size come from that table. The sample consists of about 120,000 clones, about 83% of them appearing once. This clonotype was sampled from a woman between 45 and 60 years old with acute or convalescent COVID-19. The specimen sequenced was peripheral blood. This chain joins TRBV6-6 and TRBJ1-2; D gene unclear. CDR3 DNA: TGTGCCAGCAGTCGGACTCCAGAAGGTGGCTACACCTTC. It yields the protein CASSRTPEGGYTF.